Shown below are 14 T cell receptor beta chains from a single sample sequenced in a study of T cell responses to AZD1222 COVID-19 vaccine. Using immunoSEQ multiplex PCR, the repertoire was profiled, and TCRdb retains in-frame clones only, with some absent. The profile covers approximately 96,000 clones, with approximately 90% appearing a single time and roughly 11% taken by the ten largest. The material was peripheral blood, obtained 28 days after the second AZD1222 dose. The receptors derive from an adult who received the AZD1222 COVID-19 vaccine.

This chain joins TRBV9 and TRBJ1-3, with unresolved D. Germline V CDR1 and CDR2: SGDLS, YYNGEE. The CDR3 runs to 14 residues. Trimming took 0 bases from V and 4 from J, leaving 8 bases between them. Here the CDR3 reads CASSVDTGGNTIYF. CDR3 sequence (DNA): TGTGCCAGCAGCGTAGACACGGGGGGAAACACCATATATTTT.

The V and J genes are TRBV21-1 and TRBJ2-2; the listed D gene, TRBD2, was not tested against the DNA. TRBV21-1 constitutes a pseudogene. CDR3 length equals 15 residues. The CDR3 region has the DNA TGTGCCAGCCCACTAGCGGGCCCGGGGACCGGGGAGCTGTTTTTT. It codes for CASPLAGPGTGELFF.

The V call is TRBV12-3 or TRBV12-4, the J call TRBJ2-3; D is undetermined. The CDR3 has 13 amino acids. V shed 3 bases and J shed 6 bases, with 10 bases lying between them. The CDR3 DNA sequence: TGTGCCAGCAGTTTGGCGGAGATGGATACGCAGTATTTT. Its protein product is CASSLAEMDTQYF.

The CDR3 region is CASSRQGGTEAFF. The CDR3 coding sequence is TGTGCCAGCTCCCGACAGGGCGGCACTGAAGCTTTCTTT. This chain uses TRBV14 with TRBJ1-1, with 7 positions matching TRBD1. V was clipped by 8 bases and J by 4 bases; unmatched bases: 7. The CDR3 extends over 13 amino acids. The germline gives CDR1 SGHDN, CDR2 FVKESK.

The chain links TRBV6-1 to TRBJ1-6; no reliable D call. From germline, CDR1 is MNHNS and CDR2 SASEGT. Trimming cost V 3 bases and J 1 base, with 1 base left between them. The CDR3 consists of 13 residues. The CDR3 DNA reads TGTGCCAGCAGTGATTCCTATAATTCACCCCTCCACTTT. This codes for CASSDSYNSPLHF.

The chain recombines TRBV4-2 with TRBJ2-7; TRBD1 agrees at 8 bases. V was clipped by 0 bases and J by 7 bases; unmatched bases: 8. Germline V gene sequence: CDR1 LGHNA, CDR2 YNFKEQ. The CDR3 is 15 residues long. For the CDR3, the DNA is TGTGCCAGCAGCCAAGAGGACAGGGCCTCCTTTGAGCAGTACTTC. Protein product: CASSQEDRASFEQYF.

The rearrangement links TRBV5-1 to TRBJ2-5, with TRBD1 as a possible D gene (8 bases). V lost 2 bases and J lost 0, with 11 bases in between. The CDR3 spans 15 residues. Germline V gene lookup returns CDR1 SGHRS and CDR2 YFSETQ. As DNA, the CDR3 is TGCGCCAGCAGCTTCACAGGGGGGGACCAAGAGACCCAGTACTTC. Its translation: CASSFTGGDQETQYF. The full variable domain, its missing parts supplied by reference TRBV5-1 and TRBJ2-5, is KAGVTQTPRYLIKTRGQQVTLSCSPISGHRSVSWYQQTPGQGLQFLFEYFSETQRNKGNFPGRFSGRQFSNSRSEMNVSTLELGDSALYLCASSFTGGDQETQYFGPGTRLLVL.

The chain employs TRBV25-1 and TRBJ2-1; 7 nucleotides line up with TRBD2. Germline loops: CDR1 MGHDK, CDR2 SYGVNS. The ends lost 6 bases at V and 4 bases at J; junction bases unmatched: 6. The CDR3 extends over 14 amino acids. CDR3 amino acids: CASRGAGRYNEQFF. DNA of the CDR3: TGTGCCAGCAGGGGAGCGGGAAGGTACAATGAGCAGTTCTTC.

The J gene is TRBJ1-2, the V gene TRBV2; unclear D gene. Germline V lookup: CDR1 SNHLY, CDR2 FYNNEI. The CDR3 totals 13 residues. Trimming cost V 10 bases and J 5 bases, with 17 bases left between them. The CDR3 sequence is CAIQRNRRYGYTF. In DNA form, the CDR3 reads TGTGCCATCCAGCGGAACCGGCGGTATGGCTACACCTTC.

This chain joins TRBV5-5 and TRBJ1-5, with D unresolved. This CDR3 has 14 amino acids. Germline CDR1 reads SGHKS; CDR2 reads YYEKEE (reference sequence). Between the trimmed V and J ends, which lost 0 bases and 7 bases, there was a span of 11 bases. The CDR3 DNA reads TGTGCCAGCAGCTTGGGATCCCCGGGGCAGCCCCAGCATTTT. Translation: CASSLGSPGQPQHF.

The CDR3 bases are TGTGCCAGTAGCCTCCGACAGGGAGGGAACACTGAAGCTTTCTTT. It yields the protein CASSLRQGGNTEAFF. The genes are TRBV19 and TRBJ1-1; 7 nucleotides line up with TRBD1. Trimming took 6 bases from V and 1 from J; bases not matched to a gene: 8. The CDR3 contains 15 residues. Germline lookup yields CDR1 LNHDA and CDR2 SQIVND (reference sequence).

This sequence joins TRBV3-1 (or the pseudogene TRBV3-2) and TRBJ1-2; no clear D gene. The CDR3 has 11 residues. Germline V CDR1 and CDR2: LGHDT, YNNKEL (reference sequence). Trimming shortened V by 3 bases and J by 6 bases, and 5 bases separated the two germline ends. CDR3 DNA: TGTGCCAGCAGCCATTACAATGGCTACACCTTC. Translated: CASSHYNGYTF.

The chain uses TRBV5-1 and TRBJ1-2; 10 bases align to TRBD1. Germline V gene data show CDR1 as SGHRS and CDR2 as YFSETQ. The CDR3 spans 15 residues. V lost 4 bases to trimming and J lost 8 bases; unmatched junction nucleotides: 11. The DNA for the CDR3 is TGCGCCAGCAGCGCGGGACAGGGGTTTAGTTACGGCTACACCTTC. Residues: CASSAGQGFSYGYTF.

This chain joins TRBV9 and TRBJ1-6, with D possibly TRBD1 on 5 matching bases. Trimming cost V 3 bases and J 7 bases, with 17 bases left between them. This CDR3 contains 16 residues. The germline V gene has CDR1 SGDLS and CDR2 YYNGEE. CDR3 nucleotides: TGTGCCAGCAGCGCCCCCCCAGGGACGGTCAATTCACCCCTCCACTTT. Translated, it gives CASSAPPGTVNSPLHF.